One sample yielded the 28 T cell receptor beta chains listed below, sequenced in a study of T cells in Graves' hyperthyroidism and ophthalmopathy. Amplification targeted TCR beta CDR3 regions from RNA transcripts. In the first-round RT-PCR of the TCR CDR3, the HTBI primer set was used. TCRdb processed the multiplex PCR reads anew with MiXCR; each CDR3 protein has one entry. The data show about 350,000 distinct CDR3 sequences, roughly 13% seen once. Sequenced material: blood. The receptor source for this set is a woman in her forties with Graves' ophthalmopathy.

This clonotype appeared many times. The DNA of the CDR3 is TGTGCCAGCAGCCCCTTACAGGGGGCGTCCGGGGAGCTGTTTTTT. Its protein is CASSPLQGASGELFF. The chain recombines TRBV12-3 or TRBV12-4 with TRBJ2-2, with TRBD1 identical over 9 bases. Unmatched junction bases numbered 8, after V lost 6 bases and J lost 6 bases. The CDR3 has 15 amino acids.

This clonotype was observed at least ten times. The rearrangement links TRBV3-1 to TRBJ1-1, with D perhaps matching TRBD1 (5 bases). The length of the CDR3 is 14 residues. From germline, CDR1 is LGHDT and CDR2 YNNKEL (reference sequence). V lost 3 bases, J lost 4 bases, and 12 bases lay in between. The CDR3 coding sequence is TGTGCCAGCAGCCAGACAGTGATGCGCACTGAAGCTTTCTTT. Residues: CASSQTVMRTEAFF.

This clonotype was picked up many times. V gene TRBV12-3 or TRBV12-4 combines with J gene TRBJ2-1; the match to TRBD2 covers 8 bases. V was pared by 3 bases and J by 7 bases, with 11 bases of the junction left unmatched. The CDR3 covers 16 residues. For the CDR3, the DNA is TGTGCCAGCAGTTTGGAGCGGTTAGCGGGATGGAATGAGCAGTTCTTC. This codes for CASSLERLAGWNEQFF.

CDR3 loop: CASSSHFSGGNYEQYF. The DNA for the CDR3 is TGTGCCAGCAGCTCACACTTTAGCGGGGGGAACTACGAGCAGTACTTC. The rearrangement links TRBV5-5 to TRBJ2-7; the match to TRBD2 covers 10 bases. Per germline, CDR1 SGHKS and CDR2 YYEKEE (reference sequence). The CDR3 has 16 amino acids. V shed 3 bases and J 3 bases; nucleotides not matched to a gene: 9.

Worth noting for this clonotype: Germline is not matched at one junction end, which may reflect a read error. CDR3 loop: CASSLGHISSGADVLTF. The CDR3 nucleotides read TGCGCCAGCAGCTTAGGACACATTTCTTCTGGGGCCGACGTCCTGACTTTC. The chain combines TRBV5-1 with TRBJ2-6; D might be TRBD1 (5 bases). Per the germline V gene, CDR1 is SGHRS and CDR2 is YFSETQ. The CDR3 has 17 amino acids.

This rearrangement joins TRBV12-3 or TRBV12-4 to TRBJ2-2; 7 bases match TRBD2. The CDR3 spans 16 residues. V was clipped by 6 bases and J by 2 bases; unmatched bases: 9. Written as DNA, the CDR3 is TGTGCCAGCAGGAGACCTAGCGGTGATAACACCGGGGAGCTGTTTTTT. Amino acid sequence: CASRRPSGDNTGELFF.

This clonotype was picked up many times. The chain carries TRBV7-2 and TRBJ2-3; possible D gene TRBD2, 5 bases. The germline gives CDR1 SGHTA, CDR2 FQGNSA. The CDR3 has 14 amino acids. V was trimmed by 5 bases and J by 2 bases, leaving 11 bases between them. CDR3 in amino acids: CASSRSGSTDTQYF. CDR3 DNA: TGTGCCAGCAGCCGCTCGGGGTCCACAGATACGCAGTATTTT.

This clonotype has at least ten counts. The CDR3 sequence: CASSRKGATEAFF. CDR3 nucleotide sequence: TGTGCCAGCAGCCGAAAAGGGGCGACTGAAGCTTTCTTT. The rearrangement joins TRBV11-3 to TRBJ1-1; D is possibly TRBD1 (5 bases). Germline assignment: CDR1 SGHNT and CDR2 YENEEA. V was pared by 5 bases and J by 5 bases, with 12 bases between. The length of the CDR3 is 13 residues.

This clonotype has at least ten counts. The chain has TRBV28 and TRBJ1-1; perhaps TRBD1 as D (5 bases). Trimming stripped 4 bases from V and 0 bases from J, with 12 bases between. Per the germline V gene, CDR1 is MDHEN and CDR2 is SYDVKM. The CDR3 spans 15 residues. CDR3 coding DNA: TGTGCCAGCAGTTCTCTCCGACAGATGAACACTGAAGCTTTCTTT. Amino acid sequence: CASSSLRQMNTEAFF.

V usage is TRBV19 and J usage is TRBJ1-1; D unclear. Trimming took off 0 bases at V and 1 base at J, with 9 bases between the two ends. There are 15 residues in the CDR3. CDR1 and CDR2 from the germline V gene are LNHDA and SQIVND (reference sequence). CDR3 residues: CASSIEVSPNTEAFF. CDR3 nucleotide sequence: TGTGCCAGTAGTATAGAGGTCTCCCCGAACACTGAAGCTTTCTTT. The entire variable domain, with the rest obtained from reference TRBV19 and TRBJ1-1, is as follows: DGGITQSPKYLFRKEGQNVTLSCEQNLNHDAMYWYRQDPGQGLRLIYYSQIVNDFQKGDIAEGYSVSREKKESFPLTVTSAQKNPTAFYLCASSIEVSPNTEAFFGQGTRLTVV.

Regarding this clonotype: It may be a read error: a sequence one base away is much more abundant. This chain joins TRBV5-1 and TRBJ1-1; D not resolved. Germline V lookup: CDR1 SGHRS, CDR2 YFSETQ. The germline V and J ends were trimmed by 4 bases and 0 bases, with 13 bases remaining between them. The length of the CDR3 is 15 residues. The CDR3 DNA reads TGCGCCAGCAGCGAATATACCCAGGTGAACACTGAAGCTTTCTTT. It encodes CASSEYTQVNTEAFF.

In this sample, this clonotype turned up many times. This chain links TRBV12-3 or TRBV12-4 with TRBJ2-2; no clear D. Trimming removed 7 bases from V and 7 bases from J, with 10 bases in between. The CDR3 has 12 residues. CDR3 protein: CASNHGHGELFF. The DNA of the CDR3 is TGTGCCAGCAACCACGGTCACGGGGAGCTGTTTTTT.

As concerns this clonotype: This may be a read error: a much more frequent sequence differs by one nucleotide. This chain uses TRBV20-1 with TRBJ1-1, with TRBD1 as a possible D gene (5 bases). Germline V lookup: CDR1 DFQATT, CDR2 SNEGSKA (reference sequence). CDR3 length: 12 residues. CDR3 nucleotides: TGCAGTGCTAGTGGGGGTTTCACTGAATCTTTCTTT. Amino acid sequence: CSASGGFTESFF.

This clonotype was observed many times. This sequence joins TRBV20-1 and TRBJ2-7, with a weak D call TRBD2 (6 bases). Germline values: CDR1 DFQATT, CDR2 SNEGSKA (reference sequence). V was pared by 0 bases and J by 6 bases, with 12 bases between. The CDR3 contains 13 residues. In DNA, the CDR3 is TGCAGTGCTAGAGAACTAGCCAGATCCGAGCAGTACTTC. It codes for CSARELARSEQYF.

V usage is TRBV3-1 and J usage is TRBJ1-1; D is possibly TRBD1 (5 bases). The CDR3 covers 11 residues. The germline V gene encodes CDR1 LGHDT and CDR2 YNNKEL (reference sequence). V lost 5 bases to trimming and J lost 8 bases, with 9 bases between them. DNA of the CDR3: TGTGCCAGCAGCTGGGGCTGGGAAGCTTTCTTT. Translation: CASSWGWEAFF.

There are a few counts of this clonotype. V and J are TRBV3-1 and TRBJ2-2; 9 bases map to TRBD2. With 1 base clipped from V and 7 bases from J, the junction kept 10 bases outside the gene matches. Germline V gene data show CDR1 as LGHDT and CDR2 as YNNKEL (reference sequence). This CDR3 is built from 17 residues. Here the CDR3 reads CASSQGPAGGKYGELFF. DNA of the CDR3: TGTGCCAGCAGCCAAGGTCCAGCGGGAGGCAAATACGGGGAGCTGTTTTTT. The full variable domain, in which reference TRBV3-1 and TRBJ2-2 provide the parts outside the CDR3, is DTAVSQTPKYLVTQMGNDKSIKCEQNLGHDTMYWYKQDSKKFLKIMFSYNNKELIINETVPNRFSPKSPDKAHLNLHINSLELGDSAVYFCASSQGPAGGKYGELFFGEGSRLTVL.

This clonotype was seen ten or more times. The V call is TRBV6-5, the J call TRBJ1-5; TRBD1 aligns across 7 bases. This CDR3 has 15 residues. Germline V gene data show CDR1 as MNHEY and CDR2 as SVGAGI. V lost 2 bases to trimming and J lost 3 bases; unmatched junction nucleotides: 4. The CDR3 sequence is CASSYAGGNNQPQHF. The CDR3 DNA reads TGTGCCAGCAGTTACGCAGGGGGAAACAATCAGCCCCAGCATTTT.

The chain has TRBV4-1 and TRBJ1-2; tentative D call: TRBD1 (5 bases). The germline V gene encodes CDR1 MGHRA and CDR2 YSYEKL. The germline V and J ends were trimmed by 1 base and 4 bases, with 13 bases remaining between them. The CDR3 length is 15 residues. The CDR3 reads CASSQGGSPFYGYTF. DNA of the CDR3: TGCGCCAGCAGCCAAGGGGGCAGCCCGTTCTATGGCTACACCTTC.

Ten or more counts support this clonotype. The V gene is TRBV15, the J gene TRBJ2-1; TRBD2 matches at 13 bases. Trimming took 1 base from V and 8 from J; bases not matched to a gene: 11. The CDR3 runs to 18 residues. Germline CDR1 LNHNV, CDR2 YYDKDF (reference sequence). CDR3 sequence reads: CATSRVARGTSGKDEQFF. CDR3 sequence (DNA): TGTGCCACCAGCAGAGTAGCCCGTGGGACTAGCGGGAAGGATGAGCAGTTCTTC.

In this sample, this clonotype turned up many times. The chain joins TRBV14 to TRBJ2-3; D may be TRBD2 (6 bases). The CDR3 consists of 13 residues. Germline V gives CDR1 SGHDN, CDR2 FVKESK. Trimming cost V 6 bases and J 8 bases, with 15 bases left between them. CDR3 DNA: TGTGCCAGCAGTCCCAGACTAGAGGCTACGCAGTATTTT. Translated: CASSPRLEATQYF.

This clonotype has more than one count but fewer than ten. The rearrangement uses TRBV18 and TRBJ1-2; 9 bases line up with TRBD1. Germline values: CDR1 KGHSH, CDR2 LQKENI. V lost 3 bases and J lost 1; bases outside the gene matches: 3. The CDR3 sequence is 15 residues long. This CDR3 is CASSPGQGHNYGYTF. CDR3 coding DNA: TGTGCCAGCTCACCCGGACAGGGGCATAACTATGGCTACACCTTC.

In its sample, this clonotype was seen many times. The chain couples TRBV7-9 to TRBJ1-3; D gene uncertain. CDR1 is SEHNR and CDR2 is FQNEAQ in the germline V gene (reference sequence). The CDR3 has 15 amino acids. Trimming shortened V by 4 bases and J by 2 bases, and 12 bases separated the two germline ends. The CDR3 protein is CASSSGSRAGNTIYF. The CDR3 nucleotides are TGTGCCAGCAGCTCAGGATCAAGGGCTGGAAACACCATATATTTT.

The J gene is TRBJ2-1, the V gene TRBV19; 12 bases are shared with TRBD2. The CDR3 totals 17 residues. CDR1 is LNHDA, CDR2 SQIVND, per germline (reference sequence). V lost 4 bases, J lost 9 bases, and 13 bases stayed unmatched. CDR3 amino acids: CASSTDFPGTSGSEQFF. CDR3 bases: TGTGCCAGTAGTACCGACTTTCCCGGGACTAGCGGGTCTGAGCAGTTCTTC. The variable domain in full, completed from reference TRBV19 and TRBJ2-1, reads DGGITQSPKYLFRKEGQNVTLSCEQNLNHDAMYWYRQDPGQGLRLIYYSQIVNDFQKGDIAEGYSVSREKKESFPLTVTSAQKNPTAFYLCASSTDFPGTSGSEQFFGPGTRLTVL.

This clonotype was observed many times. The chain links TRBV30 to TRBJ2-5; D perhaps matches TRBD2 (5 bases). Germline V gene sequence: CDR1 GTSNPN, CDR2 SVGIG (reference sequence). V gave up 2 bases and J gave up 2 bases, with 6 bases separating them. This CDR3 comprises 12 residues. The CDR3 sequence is CAWSSGQETQYF. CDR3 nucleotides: TGTGCCTGGAGTTCGGGACAAGAGACCCAGTACTTC.

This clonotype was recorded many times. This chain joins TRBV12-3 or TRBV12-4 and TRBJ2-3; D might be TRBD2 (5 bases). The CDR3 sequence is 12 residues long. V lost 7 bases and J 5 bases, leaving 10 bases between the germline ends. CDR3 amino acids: CASTPSGDTQYF. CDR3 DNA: TGTGCCAGCACCCCGAGCGGAGATACGCAGTATTTT.

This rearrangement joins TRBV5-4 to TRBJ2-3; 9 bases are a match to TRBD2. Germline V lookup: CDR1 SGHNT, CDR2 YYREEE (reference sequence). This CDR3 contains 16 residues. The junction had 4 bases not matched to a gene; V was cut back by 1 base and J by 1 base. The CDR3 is CASSLPERGGTDTQYF. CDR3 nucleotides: TGTGCCAGCAGCTTGCCAGAGCGGGGGGGCACAGATACGCAGTATTTT.

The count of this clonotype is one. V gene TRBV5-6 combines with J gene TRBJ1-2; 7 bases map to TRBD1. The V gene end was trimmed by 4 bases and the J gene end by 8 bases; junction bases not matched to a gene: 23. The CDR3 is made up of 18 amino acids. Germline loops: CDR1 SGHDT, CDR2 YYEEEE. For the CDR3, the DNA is TGTGCCAGCAGCCCGCGAACCTTCTTCGGGACAGAGCGCTCGGGCTACACCTTC. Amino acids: CASSPRTFFGTERSGYTF.

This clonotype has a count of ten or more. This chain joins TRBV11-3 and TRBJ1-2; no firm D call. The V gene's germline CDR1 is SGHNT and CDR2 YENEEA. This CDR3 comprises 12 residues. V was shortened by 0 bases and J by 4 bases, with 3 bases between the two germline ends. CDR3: CASSLDFYGYTF. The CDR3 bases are TGTGCCAGCAGCTTAGATTTCTATGGCTACACCTTC.